Listed here are 24 T cell receptor beta chains from one sample, sequenced in a study of cytomegalovirus exposure and HLA in healthy donors. Profiled with immunoSEQ multiplex PCR; TCRdb holds only in-frame clones, not every one. The repertoire holds some 320,000 clones, around 90% seen once, with approximately 1.2% in the top ten. The sample comprised PBMCs. Receptor source: a woman aged 30 to 39 in good health and CMV-seropositive.

The chain combines TRBV18 with TRBJ1-3; D is uncertain. CDR1 is KGHSH, CDR2 LQKENI, per germline. The CDR3 is 12 amino acids. Trimming cost V 0 bases and J 3 bases, with 0 bases left between them. The CDR3 here is CASSPPGNTIYF. The CDR3 DNA reads TGTGCCAGCTCACCACCTGGAAACACCATATATTTT.

The rearrangement links TRBV5-1 to TRBJ1-5; 7 bases line up with TRBD1. This CDR3 contains 14 residues. Germline V gene sequence: CDR1 SGHRS, CDR2 YFSETQ. Losses at the gene ends were 4 bases for V and 4 bases for J; bases not matched to a gene: 5. The CDR3 loop reads CASSESGGNQPQHF. The DNA of the CDR3 is TGCGCCAGCAGCGAATCAGGGGGTAATCAGCCCCAGCATTTT.

There are a few counts of this clone. This chain uses TRBV28 with TRBJ2-3; the D gene is possibly TRBD1 (5 bases). The CDR3 covers 15 residues. Germline-derived CDR1 and CDR2 are MDHEN and SYDVKM. The V end was cut by 4 bases, the J end by 6 bases, with 17 bases between. The CDR3 here is CASSSTGSWADTQYF. The CDR3 DNA sequence: TGTGCCAGCAGTTCTACAGGAAGTTGGGCGGATACGCAGTATTTT.

V usage is TRBV4-1 and J usage is TRBJ2-7; no clear D. The CDR3 extends over 11 amino acids. The germline gives CDR1 MGHRA, CDR2 YSYEKL. The ends were cut back, 4 bases at V and 5 bases at J, with 6 bases in the middle. The CDR3 DNA reads as TGCGCCAGCAGCCTCGCCGACGAGCAGTACTTC. As protein: CASSLADEQYF.

V is TRBV4-3 and J is TRBJ2-7; 7 bases match TRBD1. CDR3 length: 21 amino acids. After removal of 0 bases from V and 3 bases from J, the junction contained 23 bases not matched to a gene. Germline V CDR1 and CDR2: LGHNA, YSLEER. The CDR3 bases are TGCGCCAGCAGCCAAGATCCCCCTACGGCTGCAGGGGGTTTCTGGGACTACGAGCAGTACTTC. Its translation: CASSQDPPTAAGGFWDYEQYF.

This clone was found a few times. This chain uses TRBV5-1 with TRBJ1-2, with D perhaps TRBD1 (6 bases). V was trimmed by 0 bases and J by 8 bases, leaving 14 bases between them. Germline CDR1 and CDR2: SGHRS and YFSETQ. The CDR3 is 14 amino acids. The DNA of the CDR3 is TGCGCCAGCAGCTTGGACAGGGACCTTTCCGGCTACACCTTC. Residues: CASSLDRDLSGYTF.

The rearrangement joins TRBV5-8 to TRBJ1-5, with 7 bases lining up with TRBD1. Germline CDR1 reads SGHTS; CDR2 reads YDEGEE. This CDR3 contains 15 residues. The ends lost 3 bases at V and 4 bases at J; junction bases unmatched: 7. Here the CDR3 reads CASSSGTAQNQPQHF. DNA for the CDR3: TGTGCCAGCAGCTCCGGGACAGCCCAAAATCAGCCCCAGCATTTT.

The chain is built from TRBV13 and TRBJ2-5; 8 bases fit TRBD2. There are 13 residues in the CDR3. Trimming cost V 6 bases and J 6 bases; bases outside gene matches: 6. Looked up from germline, CDR1 is PRHDT and CDR2 is FYEKMQ (reference sequence). CDR3 residues: CASSDSGEKTQYF. The CDR3 region has the DNA TGTGCCAGCAGTGATAGCGGGGAAAAGACCCAGTACTTC.

This clone occurred once. The rearrangement links TRBV5-1 to TRBJ2-1, with 15 bases matching TRBD2. Germline values: CDR1 SGHRS, CDR2 YFSETQ. This CDR3 has 18 amino acids. Trimming removed 4 bases from V and 3 bases from J; junction bases left unmatched: 8. In DNA form, the CDR3 reads TGCGCCAGCAGCCCTGGACTAGCGGGAGGGCTTTTCTACAATGAGCAGTTCTTC. Translated: CASSPGLAGGLFYNEQFF.

This clone was detected only once. The chain joins TRBV7-2 to TRBJ2-7; D remains unclear. Trimming removed 4 bases at V and 0 bases at J, with 10 bases between. This CDR3 is built from 14 residues. Per germline, CDR1 SGHTA and CDR2 FQGNSA. The CDR3 DNA reads as TGTGCCAGCAGCTCAATGACCGTCTCCTACGAGCAGTACTTC. This sequence encodes CASSSMTVSYEQYF.

The rearrangement joins TRBV5-6 to TRBJ2-5, with TRBD1 identical over 10 bases. Germline CDR1 SGHDT, CDR2 YYEEEE. V shed 3 bases and J 1 base; nucleotides not matched to a gene: 6. This CDR3 region has 16 residues. CDR3 sequence reads: CASSYRDRGIQETQYF. The DNA for the CDR3 is TGTGCCAGCAGCTACCGGGACAGGGGCATCCAAGAGACCCAGTACTTC.

This clone was seen a single time. This chain uses TRBV4-1 with TRBJ1-2, with D possibly TRBD1 on 5 matching bases. The V gene's germline CDR1 is MGHRA and CDR2 YSYEKL. The CDR3 loop spans 15 amino acids. Trimming stripped 5 bases from V and 4 bases from J, with 17 bases between. This CDR3 is CASSTSLTVFYGYTF. CDR3 nucleotide sequence: TGCGCCAGCAGCACTTCATTGACAGTGTTCTATGGCTACACCTTC.

The genes are TRBV5-6 and TRBJ2-7; D possibly corresponds to TRBD1 (7 bases). The CDR3 loop spans 14 amino acids. V lost 0 bases and J 5 bases, leaving 12 bases between the germline ends. CDR1 is SGHDT, CDR2 YYEEEE, per germline. CDR3 nucleotides: TGTGCCAGCAGCTTGGACCAGGGGGGAGACGAGCAGTACTTC. Its protein product is CASSLDQGGDEQYF. The full variable domain, in which reference TRBV5-6 and TRBJ2-7 provide the parts outside the CDR3, is DAGVTQSPTHLIKTRGQQVTLRCSPKSGHDTVSWYQQALGQGPQFIFQYYEEEERQRGNFPDRFSGHQFPNYSSELNVNALLLGDSALYLCASSLDQGGDEQYFGPGTRLTVT.

V gene TRBV6-1 combines with J gene TRBJ2-2; no firm D call. This CDR3 has 12 amino acids. In germline, CDR1 is MNHNS, CDR2 SASEGT. V gave up 6 bases and J gave up 2 bases, with 4 bases separating them. CDR3 bases: TGTGCCAGCAGAGGTAACACCGGGGAGCTGTTTTTT. It specifies CASRGNTGELFF.

This clone came up once. The gene calls are TRBV11-2 and TRBJ2-2, with D perhaps being TRBD1 or TRBD2 (5 bases each). The germline V gene encodes CDR1 SGHAT and CDR2 FQNNGV. V was clipped by 7 bases and J by 2 bases, with 8 bases between them. The CDR3 is 13 amino acids. The CDR3 loop reads CASNRDNTGELFF. CDR3 DNA: TGTGCCAGCAATAGGGACAACACCGGGGAGCTGTTTTTT.

This clone has only a few counts. The V gene is TRBV28, the J gene TRBJ1-2; D is unclear. The CDR3 length is 13 residues. CDR1 is MDHEN, CDR2 SYDVKM, per germline. Trimming left V 8 bases short and J 8 bases short, with 18 bases between. The chain's CDR3 is CASAAGGLKGYTF. The DNA for the CDR3 is TGTGCCAGCGCGGCAGGCGGTTTGAAGGGCTACACCTTC.

The V call is TRBV5-1, the J call TRBJ2-1, with D perhaps TRBD2 (7 bases). This CDR3 spans 16 amino acids. Germline loops: CDR1 SGHRS, CDR2 YFSETQ. V gave up 0 bases and J gave up 7 bases, with 17 bases separating them. CDR3 nucleotides: TGCGCCAGCAGCTTGGGAACTAGCGTGAGGGGGAATGAGCAGTTCTTC. This gives the protein CASSLGTSVRGNEQFF.

This clone was seen a single time. The genes are TRBV6-6 and TRBJ1-2; TRBD1 is a possible D gene (5 bases). Germline CDR1 is MNHNY and CDR2 is SVGAGI (reference sequence). There are 14 residues in the CDR3. The V and J ends lost 4 bases and 5 bases respectively, with 14 bases between them. In nucleotides, the CDR3 is TGTGCCAGCAGTTGGGACTCGATTCTATATGGCTACACCTTC. It translates to CASSWDSILYGYTF.

Written as DNA, the CDR3 is TGTGCCAGCAGCTTGGTGGGGGCGCGGGGAAACACCATATATTTT. This codes for CASSLVGARGNTIYF. This chain connects TRBV5-4 to TRBJ1-3, with TRBD1 as a possible D gene (6 bases). With 0 bases removed from V and 4 bases from J, the gap between germline ends came to 11 bases. Germline V gene sequence: CDR1 SGHNT, CDR2 YYREEE (reference sequence). The CDR3 is 15 amino acids.

This clone was detected only once. This chain uses TRBV2 with TRBJ1-2, with 8 nucleotides matching TRBD1. The CDR3 loop spans 17 amino acids. Germline values: CDR1 SNHLY, CDR2 FYNNEI. The ends lost 7 bases at V and 4 bases at J; junction bases unmatched: 17. The DNA for the CDR3 is TGTGCCAGCACCGGGGGTCGTGTGGAGGACAGGGTCTATGGCTACACCTTC. Translated, it gives CASTGGRVEDRVYGYTF.

The chain recombines TRBV5-1 with TRBJ2-2; D is unresolved. Trimming left V 0 bases short and J 0 bases short, with 6 bases between. The CDR3 runs 15 residues. Germline V gene sequence: CDR1 SGHRS, CDR2 YFSETQ. As DNA, the CDR3 is TGCGCCAGCAGCTTGGGAGTATCGAACACCGGGGAGCTGTTTTTT. This sequence encodes CASSLGVSNTGELFF.

This clone was recorded once. V usage is TRBV27 and J usage is TRBJ1-1, with D maybe TRBD1 (5 bases). Germline CDR1 reads MNHEY; CDR2 reads SMNVEV (reference sequence). CDR3 length: 18 residues. Trimming stripped 5 bases from V and 4 bases from J, with 26 bases between. CDR3 amino acids: CASSQLLGRRELSTEAFF. DNA of the CDR3: TGTGCCAGCAGTCAGCTTCTCGGGCGCAGGGAACTTAGCACTGAAGCTTTCTTT.

This chain links TRBV30 with TRBJ2-4; the match to TRBD2 covers 15 bases. V was clipped by 2 bases and J by 7 bases; unmatched bases: 12. Germline CDR1 and CDR2: GTSNPN and SVGIG (reference sequence). This CDR3 region has 18 residues. CDR3 protein: CAWSHIGGLAGGINIQYF. The CDR3 coding sequence is TGTGCCTGGAGTCACATCGGGGGACTAGCGGGAGGTATTAACATTCAGTACTTC.

The genes are TRBV7-2 and TRBJ1-1; 10 positions agree with TRBD1. Losses at the gene ends were 6 bases for V and 7 bases for J; bases not matched to a gene: 17. This CDR3 is built from 17 residues. Germline values: CDR1 SGHTA, CDR2 FQGNSA. The CDR3 reads CASSHTNNWGQGSEAFF. The CDR3 region has the DNA TGTGCCAGCAGTCACACCAATAACTGGGGACAGGGGAGTGAAGCTTTCTTT.